This passage covers 14 T cell receptor beta chains from one sample sequenced in a study of cytomegalovirus exposure and HLA in healthy donors. The repertoire was sequenced with immunoSEQ multiplex PCR; TCRdb's copy has only in-frame clones and lacks some. The sample contains about 160,000 clones, about 90% of which appear only once. Sequencing used PBMCs. The receptors come from a woman under 30 in good health and CMV-seropositive.

The chain is built from TRBV7-9 and TRBJ1-1; D is possibly TRBD1 (5 bases). The ends were cut back, 5 bases at V and 2 bases at J, with 12 bases in the middle. Germline assignment: CDR1 SEHNR and CDR2 FQNEAQ (reference sequence). CDR3 length equals 14 residues. CDR3 protein: CASSPGQGNTEAFF. CDR3 in DNA: TGTGCCAGCAGCCCAGGTCAGGGTAACACTGAAGCTTTCTTT. The full variable domain, in which reference TRBV7-9 and TRBJ1-1 provide the parts outside the CDR3, is DTGVSQNPRHKITKRGQNVTFRCDPISEHNRLYWYRQTLGQGPEFLTYFQNEAQLEKSRLLSDRFSAERPKGSFSTLEIQRTEQGDSAMYLCASSPGQGNTEAFFGQGTRLTVV.

The count of this clone is one. The sample has other DNA sequences that encode this CDR3 too. V gene TRBV6-6 combines with J gene TRBJ1-1, with 7 bases aligning to TRBD1. Per the germline V gene, CDR1 is MNHNY and CDR2 is SVGAGI (reference sequence). The J segment lost 0 bases and the V segment lost 0 bases, leaving 1 base of the junction unmatched. This CDR3 contains 15 residues. CDR3 DNA sequence: TGTGCCAGCAGTTACTCGGGACAGATGAACACTGAAGCTTTCTTT. It translates to CASSYSGQMNTEAFF.

The chain combines TRBV5-1 with TRBJ1-2, with 8 bases lining up with TRBD1. The CDR3 is 16 amino acids. The germline gives CDR1 SGHRS, CDR2 YFSETQ. V lost 3 bases, J lost 4 bases, and 11 bases stayed unmatched. The CDR3 is CASSSPTTGATYGYTF. The CDR3, as DNA: TGCGCCAGCAGCTCACCGACGACAGGGGCGACCTATGGCTACACCTTC.

V gene TRBV28 combines with J gene TRBJ1-2; maybe TRBD1 (5 bases). Germline lookup yields CDR1 MDHEN and CDR2 SYDVKM. Trimming stripped 4 bases from V and 0 bases from J, with 12 bases between. This CDR3 is built from 15 residues. CDR3 DNA: TGTGCCAGCAGTTACCGACAGCCGACTAACTATGGCTACACCTTC. This sequence encodes CASSYRQPTNYGYTF.

The chain employs TRBV13 and TRBJ2-3; perhaps TRBD1 as D (6 bases). Germline V lookup: CDR1 PRHDT, CDR2 FYEKMQ (reference sequence). The CDR3 extends over 16 amino acids. V was shortened by 5 bases and J by 0 bases, with 15 bases between the two germline ends. The CDR3 DNA is TGTGCCAGCAGCCCCCAAGGACAGTCAAGCACAGATACGCAGTATTTT. Protein: CASSPQGQSSTDTQYF. Drawing the rest from reference TRBV13 and TRBJ2-3, the complete variable domain is AAGVIQSPRHLIKEKRETATLKCYPIPRHDTVYWYQQGPGQDPQFLISFYEKMQSDKGSIPDRFSAQQFSDYHSELNMSSLELGDSALYFCASSPQGQSSTDTQYFGPGTRLTVL.

V and J are TRBV30 and TRBJ2-7; D perhaps matches TRBD1 (5 bases). CDR1 and CDR2 from the germline V gene are GTSNPN and SVGIG (reference sequence). CDR3 size: 14 residues. The V gene lost 1 base and the J gene lost 3 bases, with 13 bases spanning the gap. The CDR3 region has the DNA TGTGCCTGGAGTGGACAGTTGGGTCTCTACGAGCAGTACTTC. It yields the protein CAWSGQLGLYEQYF.

The chain couples TRBV9 to TRBJ2-2; the match to TRBD1 covers 10 bases. The length of the CDR3 is 16 residues. V gave up 4 bases and J gave up 6 bases; unmatched junction bases: 9. Germline V gene sequence: CDR1 SGDLS, CDR2 YYNGEE. CDR3 in amino acids: CASSPHGTGVSGELFF. The DNA for the CDR3 is TGTGCCAGCAGCCCCCACGGGACAGGGGTTTCCGGGGAGCTGTTTTTT.

V and J are TRBV7-9 and TRBJ1-3, with 8 bases matching TRBD1. The germline CDR1 and CDR2 sequences are SEHNR and FQNEAQ (reference sequence). Germline trimming cut 7 bases from V and 0 bases from J; bases unmatched to any gene: 5. CDR3 length: 15 residues. In DNA, the CDR3 is TGTGCCAGCAACTGGACAGGGAGCTCTGGAAACACCATATATTTT. Residues: CASNWTGSSGNTIYF.

This clone was seen only once. The V gene is TRBV11-3, the J gene TRBJ1-1; the D is unclear. Trimming removed 6 bases from V and 2 bases from J, with 19 bases in between. In germline, CDR1 is SGHNT, CDR2 YENEEA. The CDR3 is made up of 16 amino acids. Here the CDR3 DNA reads TGTGCCAGCAGGTTTTTGGGCACGGCTCCTAACACTGAAGCTTTCTTT. Amino acids: CASRFLGTAPNTEAFF. Variable domain in full (rest from reference TRBV11-3 and TRBJ1-1): EAGVVQSPRYKIIEKKQPVAFWCNPISGHNTLYWYLQNLGQGPELLIRYENEEAVDDSQLPKDRFSAERLKGVDSTLKIQPAELGDSAVYLCASRFLGTAPNTEAFFGQGTRLTVV.

This clone was seen once. This chain uses TRBV5-1 with TRBJ2-7; D gene uncertain. In germline, CDR1 is SGHRS, CDR2 YFSETQ. Trimming removed 6 bases from V and 7 bases from J, with 11 bases in between. The CDR3 is 11 residues long. CDR3: CASIEAGEQYF. In DNA, the CDR3 is TGCGCCAGCATCGAGGCCGGGGAGCAGTACTTC.

In its sample, this clone was seen once. This chain joins TRBV4-1 and TRBJ1-1; tentatively, D is TRBD1 (5 bases). The V end was cut by 1 base, the J end by 1 base, with 13 bases between. This CDR3 has 16 amino acids. Germline V gene lookup returns CDR1 MGHRA and CDR2 YSYEKL. The CDR3 spells CASSQAFRVGNTEAFF. In DNA, the CDR3 is TGCGCCAGCAGCCAAGCGTTCAGGGTCGGGAACACTGAAGCTTTCTTT.

A few counts support this clone. This chain connects TRBV19 to TRBJ2-5; D may be TRBD2 (6 bases). The CDR3 runs to 11 residues. Germline lookup yields CDR1 LNHDA and CDR2 SQIVND (reference sequence). The germline V and J ends were trimmed by 3 bases and 7 bases, with 6 bases remaining between them. The CDR3 DNA reads TGTGCCAGTAGTATCGGGGGGACCCAGTACTTC. Its translation: CASSIGGTQYF. Drawing the rest from reference TRBV19 and TRBJ2-5, the complete variable domain is DGGITQSPKYLFRKEGQNVTLSCEQNLNHDAMYWYRQDPGQGLRLIYYSQIVNDFQKGDIAEGYSVSREKKESFPLTVTSAQKNPTAFYLCASSIGGTQYFGPGTRLLVL.

V usage is TRBV4-3 and J usage is TRBJ2-3; 14 nucleotides align to TRBD2. J was trimmed by 1 base and V by 3 bases; bases with no gene match: 6. The CDR3 spans 18 residues. Germline CDR1 and CDR2: LGHNA and YSLEER. The CDR3 region is CASSQGTSGSRGTDTQYF. The CDR3 coding sequence is TGCGCCAGCAGCCAGGGGACTAGCGGGAGTAGGGGCACAGATACGCAGTATTTT.

The chain joins TRBV7-9 to TRBJ1-5; maybe TRBD1 (5 bases). The germline V gene has CDR1 SEHNR and CDR2 FQNEAQ (reference sequence). Between the trimmed V and J ends, which lost 1 base and 2 bases, there was a span of 12 bases. This CDR3 has 16 residues. The CDR3 spells CASSLGAGGGNQPQHF. CDR3 DNA sequence: TGTGCCAGCAGCTTAGGGGCGGGGGGAGGCAATCAGCCCCAGCATTTT.